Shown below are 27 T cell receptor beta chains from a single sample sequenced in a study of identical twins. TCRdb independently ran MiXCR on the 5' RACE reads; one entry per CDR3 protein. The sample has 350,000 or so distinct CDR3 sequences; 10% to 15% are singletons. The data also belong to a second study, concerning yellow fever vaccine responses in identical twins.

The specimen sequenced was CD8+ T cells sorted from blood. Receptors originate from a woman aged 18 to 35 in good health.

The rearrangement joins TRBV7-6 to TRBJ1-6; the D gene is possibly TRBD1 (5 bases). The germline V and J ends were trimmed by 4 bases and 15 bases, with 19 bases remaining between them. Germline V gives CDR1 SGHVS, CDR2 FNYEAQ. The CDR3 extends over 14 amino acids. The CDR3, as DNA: TGTGCCAGCAGCTCGTCAGGTTCTCCCGGGGGCCTCCACTTT. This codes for CASSSSGSPGGLHF.

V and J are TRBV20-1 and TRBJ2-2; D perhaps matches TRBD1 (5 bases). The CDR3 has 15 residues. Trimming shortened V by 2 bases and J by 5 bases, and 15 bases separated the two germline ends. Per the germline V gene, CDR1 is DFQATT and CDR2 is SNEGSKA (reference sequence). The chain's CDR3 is CSARLDTSLTGELFF. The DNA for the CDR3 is TGCAGTGCTAGATTGGACACCAGTTTGACCGGGGAGCTGTTTTTT.

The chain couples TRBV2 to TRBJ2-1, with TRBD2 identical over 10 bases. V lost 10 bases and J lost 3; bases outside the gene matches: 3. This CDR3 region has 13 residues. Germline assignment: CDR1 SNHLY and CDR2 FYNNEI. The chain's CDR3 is CATLAGDYNEQFF. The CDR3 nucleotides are TGTGCCACCCTAGCGGGGGACTACAATGAGCAGTTCTTC.

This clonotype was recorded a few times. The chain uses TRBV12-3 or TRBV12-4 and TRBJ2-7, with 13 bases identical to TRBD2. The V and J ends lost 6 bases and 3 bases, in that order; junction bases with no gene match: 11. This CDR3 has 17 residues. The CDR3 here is CASSHGLAGEKFYEQYF. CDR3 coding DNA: TGTGCCAGCAGCCACGGACTAGCGGGAGAGAAATTCTACGAGCAGTACTTC.

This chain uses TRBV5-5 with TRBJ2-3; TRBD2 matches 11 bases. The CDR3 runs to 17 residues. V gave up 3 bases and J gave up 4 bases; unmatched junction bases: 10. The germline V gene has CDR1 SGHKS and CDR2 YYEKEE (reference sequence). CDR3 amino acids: CASSWIHLAGGADTQYF. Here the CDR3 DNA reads TGTGCCAGCAGCTGGATACATCTAGCGGGGGGCGCAGATACGCAGTATTTT.

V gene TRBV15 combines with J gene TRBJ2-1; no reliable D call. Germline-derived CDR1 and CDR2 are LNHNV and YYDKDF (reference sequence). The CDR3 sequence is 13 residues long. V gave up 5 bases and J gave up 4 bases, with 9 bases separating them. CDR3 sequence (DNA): TGTGCCACCAGCTCGACCGGATACAATGAGCAGTTCTTC. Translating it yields CATSSTGYNEQFF.

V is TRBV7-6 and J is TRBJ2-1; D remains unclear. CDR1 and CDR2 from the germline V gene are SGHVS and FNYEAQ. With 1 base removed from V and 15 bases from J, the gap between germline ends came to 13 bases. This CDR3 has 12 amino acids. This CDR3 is CASSLGGYIGFF. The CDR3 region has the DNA TGTGCCAGCAGCTTAGGTGGTTATATAGGGTTCTTC.

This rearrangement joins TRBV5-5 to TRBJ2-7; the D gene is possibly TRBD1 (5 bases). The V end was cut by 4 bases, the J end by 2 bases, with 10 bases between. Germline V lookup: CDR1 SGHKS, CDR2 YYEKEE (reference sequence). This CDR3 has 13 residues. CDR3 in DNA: TGTGCCAGCAGCCCGGACATAGCCTACGAGCAGTACGTC. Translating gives CASSPDIAYEQYV.

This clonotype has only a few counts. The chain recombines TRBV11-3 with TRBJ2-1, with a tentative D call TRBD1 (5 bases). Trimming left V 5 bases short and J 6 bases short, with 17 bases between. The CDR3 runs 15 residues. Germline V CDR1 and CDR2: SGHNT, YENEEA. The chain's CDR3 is CASSLRIGAGNEQFF. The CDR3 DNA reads TGTGCCAGCAGCCTACGGATAGGGGCCGGCAATGAGCAGTTCTTC.

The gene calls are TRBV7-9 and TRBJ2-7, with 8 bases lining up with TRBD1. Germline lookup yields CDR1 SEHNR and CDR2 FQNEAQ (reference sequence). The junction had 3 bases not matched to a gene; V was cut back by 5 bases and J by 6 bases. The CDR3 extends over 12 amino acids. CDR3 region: CASSPDRGEQYV. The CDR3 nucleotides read TGTGCCAGCAGCCCTGACAGGGGCGAGCAGTACGTC.

The CDR3 coding sequence is TGTGCCAGCAGTGGGGCCCTTGGGACTGAAGCTTTCTTT. Its translation is CASSGALGTEAFF. The rearrangement links TRBV28 to TRBJ1-1; D is possibly TRBD1 (5 bases). V lost 5 bases and J 5 bases, leaving 12 bases between the germline ends. The CDR3 runs to 13 residues. The germline CDR1 and CDR2 sequences are MDHEN and SYDVKM.

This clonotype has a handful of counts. CDR3 in amino acids: CASSPDSGGYNEQFF. The CDR3 bases are TGTGCCAGCAGCCCGGACAGCGGGGGGTACAATGAGCAGTTCTTC. The chain employs TRBV3-1 and TRBJ2-1, with 9 positions matching TRBD2. CDR1 is LGHDT, CDR2 YNNKEL, per germline (reference sequence). The CDR3 contains 15 residues. The V gene end was trimmed by 4 bases and the J gene end by 4 bases; junction bases not matched to a gene: 5.

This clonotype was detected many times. CDR3 nucleotides: TGTGCCAGCAGCTTGTCCCGGGACAGGGGGCTAAGTACCTACGAGCAGTACTTC. This translates into CASSLSRDRGLSTYEQYF. The J gene is TRBJ2-7, the V gene TRBV5-6, with 12 bases fitting TRBD1. Germline-derived CDR1 and CDR2 are SGHDT and YYEEEE. J gave up 2 bases and V 1 base, and 10 bases lay outside the gene matches. The CDR3 totals 18 residues. The whole variable domain, filled in from reference TRBV5-6 and TRBJ2-7, reads DAGVTQSPTHLIKTRGQQVTLRCSPKSGHDTVSWYQQALGQGPQFIFQYYEEEERQRGNFPDRFSGHQFPNYSSELNVNALLLGDSALYLCASSLSRDRGLSTYEQYFGPGTRLTVT.

DNA for the CDR3: TGTGCCAGCAGTCCCCCCCCGGGTAGGGAAGAAAAACTGTTTTTT. This translates into CASSPPPGREEKLFF. This chain connects TRBV28 to TRBJ1-4, with D unresolved. CDR1 is MDHEN and CDR2 is SYDVKM in the germline V gene. This CDR3 has 15 amino acids. Trimming shortened V by 5 bases and J by 8 bases, and 18 bases separated the two germline ends.

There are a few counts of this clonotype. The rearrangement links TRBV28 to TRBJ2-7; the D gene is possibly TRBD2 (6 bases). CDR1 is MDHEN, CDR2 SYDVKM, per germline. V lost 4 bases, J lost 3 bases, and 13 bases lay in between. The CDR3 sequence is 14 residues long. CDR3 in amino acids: CASSYGLSGYEQYF. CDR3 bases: TGTGCCAGCAGTTACGGACTATCCGGCTACGAGCAGTACTTC. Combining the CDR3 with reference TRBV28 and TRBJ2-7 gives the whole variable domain DVKVTQSSRYLVKRTGEKVFLECVQDMDHENMFWYRQDPGLGLRLIYFSYDVKMKEKGDIPEGYSVSREKKERFSLILESASTNQTSMYLCASSYGLSGYEQYFGPGTRLTVT.

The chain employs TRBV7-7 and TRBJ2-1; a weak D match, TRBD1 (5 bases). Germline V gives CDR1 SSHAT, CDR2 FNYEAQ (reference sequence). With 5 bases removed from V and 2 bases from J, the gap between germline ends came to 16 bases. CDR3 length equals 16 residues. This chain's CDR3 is CASSPKGIPAYNEQFF. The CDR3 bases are TGTGCCAGCAGCCCCAAGGGGATTCCGGCCTACAATGAGCAGTTCTTC. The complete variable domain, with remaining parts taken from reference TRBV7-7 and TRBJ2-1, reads GAGVSQSPRYKVTKRGQDVTLRCDPISSHATLYWYQQALGQGPEFLTYFNYEAQPDKSGLPSDRFSAERPEGSISTLTIQRTEQRDSAMYRCASSPKGIPAYNEQFFGPGTRLTVL.

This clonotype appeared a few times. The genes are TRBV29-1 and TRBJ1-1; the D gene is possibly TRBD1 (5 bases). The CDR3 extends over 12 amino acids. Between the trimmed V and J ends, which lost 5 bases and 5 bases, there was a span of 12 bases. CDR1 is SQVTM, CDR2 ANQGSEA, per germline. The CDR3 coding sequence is TGCAGCGTTCCAGGGCGAGGGACTGAAGCTTTCTTT. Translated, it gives CSVPGRGTEAFF.

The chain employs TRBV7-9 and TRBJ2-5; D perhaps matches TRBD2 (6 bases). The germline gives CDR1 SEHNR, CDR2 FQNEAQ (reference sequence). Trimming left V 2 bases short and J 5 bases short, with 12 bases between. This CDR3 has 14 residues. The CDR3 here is CASSLRRGVETQYF. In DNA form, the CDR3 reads TGTGCCAGCAGCTTAAGGCGGGGTGTGGAGACCCAGTACTTC.

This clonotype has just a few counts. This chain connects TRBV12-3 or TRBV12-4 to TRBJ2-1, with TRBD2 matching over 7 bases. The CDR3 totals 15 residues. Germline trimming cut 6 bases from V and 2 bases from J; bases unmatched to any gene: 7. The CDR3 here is CASSRGLSPYNEQFF. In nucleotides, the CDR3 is TGTGCCAGCAGCCGGGGACTATCGCCCTACAATGAGCAGTTCTTC.

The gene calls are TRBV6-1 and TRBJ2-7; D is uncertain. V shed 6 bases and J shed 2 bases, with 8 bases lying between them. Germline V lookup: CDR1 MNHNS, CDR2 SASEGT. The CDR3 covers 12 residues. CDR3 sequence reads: CASRPSPYEQYV. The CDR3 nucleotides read TGTGCCAGCAGGCCTTCTCCCTACGAGCAGTACGTC.

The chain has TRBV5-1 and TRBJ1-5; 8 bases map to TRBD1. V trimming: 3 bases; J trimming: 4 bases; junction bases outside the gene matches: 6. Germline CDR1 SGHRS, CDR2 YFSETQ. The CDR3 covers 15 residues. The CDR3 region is CASSWTGLGNQPQHF. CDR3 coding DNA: TGCGCCAGCAGCTGGACAGGGCTTGGAAATCAGCCCCAGCATTTT. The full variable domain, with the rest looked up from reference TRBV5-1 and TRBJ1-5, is KAGVTQTPRYLIKTRGQQVTLSCSPISGHRSVSWYQQTPGQGLQFLFEYFSETQRNKGNFPGRFSGRQFSNSRSEMNVSTLELGDSALYLCASSWTGLGNQPQHFGDGTRLSIL.

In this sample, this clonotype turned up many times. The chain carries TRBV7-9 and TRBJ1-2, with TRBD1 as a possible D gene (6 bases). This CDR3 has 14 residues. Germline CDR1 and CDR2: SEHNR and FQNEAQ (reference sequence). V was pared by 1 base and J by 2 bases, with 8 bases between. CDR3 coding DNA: TGTGCCAGCAGCTTAGTTGGGGGCAACTATGGCTACACCTTC. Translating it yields CASSLVGGNYGYTF.

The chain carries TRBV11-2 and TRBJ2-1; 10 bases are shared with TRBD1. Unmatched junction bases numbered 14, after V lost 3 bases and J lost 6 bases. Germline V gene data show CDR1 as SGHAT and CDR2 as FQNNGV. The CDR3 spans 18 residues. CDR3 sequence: CASSFLRTGGEAINEQFF. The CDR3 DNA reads TGTGCCAGCAGCTTTCTCAGGACAGGGGGAGAGGCGATCAATGAGCAGTTCTTC.

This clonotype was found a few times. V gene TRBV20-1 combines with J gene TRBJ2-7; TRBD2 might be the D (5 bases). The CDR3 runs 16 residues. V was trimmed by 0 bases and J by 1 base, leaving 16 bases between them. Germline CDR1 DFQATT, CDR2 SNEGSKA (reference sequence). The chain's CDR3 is CSARDSIRGESYEQYF. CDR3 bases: TGCAGTGCTAGAGATTCCATCCGGGGAGAGTCCTACGAGCAGTACTTC.

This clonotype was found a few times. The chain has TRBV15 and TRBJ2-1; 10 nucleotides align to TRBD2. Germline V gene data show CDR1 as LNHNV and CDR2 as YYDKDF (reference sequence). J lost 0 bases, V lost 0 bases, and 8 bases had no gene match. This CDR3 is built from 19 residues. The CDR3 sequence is CATSREVASGSLSYNEQFF. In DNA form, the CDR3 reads TGTGCCACCAGCAGAGAAGTTGCTAGCGGGAGCCTCTCCTACAATGAGCAGTTCTTC.

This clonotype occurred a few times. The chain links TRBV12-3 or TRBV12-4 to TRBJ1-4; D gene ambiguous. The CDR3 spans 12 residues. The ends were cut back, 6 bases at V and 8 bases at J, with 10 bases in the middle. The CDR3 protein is CASSPEGEKLFF. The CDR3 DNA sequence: TGTGCCAGCAGCCCAGAAGGGGAAAAACTGTTTTTT.

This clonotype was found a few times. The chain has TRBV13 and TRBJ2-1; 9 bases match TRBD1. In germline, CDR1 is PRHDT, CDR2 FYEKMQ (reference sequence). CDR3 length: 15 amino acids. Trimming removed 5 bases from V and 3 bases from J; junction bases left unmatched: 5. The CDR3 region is CASSPWDRVYNEQFF. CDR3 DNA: TGTGCCAGCAGCCCTTGGGACAGGGTCTACAATGAGCAGTTCTTC. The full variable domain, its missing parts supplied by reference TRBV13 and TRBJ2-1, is AAGVIQSPRHLIKEKRETATLKCYPIPRHDTVYWYQQGPGQDPQFLISFYEKMQSDKGSIPDRFSAQQFSDYHSELNMSSLELGDSALYFCASSPWDRVYNEQFFGPGTRLTVL.